Detailed here is one T cell receptor beta chain. Its specificity is unknown. Using immunoSEQ multiplex PCR, the repertoire was profiled, and TCRdb retains in-frame clones only, with some absent. The sample holds 60,000 to 70,000 clones, about 85% seen once. The data belong to a study of radiotherapy plus CTLA-4 blockade in lung cancer. Findings of the study overall: Interferon-beta and early blood T cell clone dynamics reportedly predicted response best. Blood saw expansion of tumor-derived TCR clones after radiotherapy plus ipilimumab.

The CDR3 loop spans 15 amino acids. Germline CDR1 and CDR2: GTSNPN and SVGIG (reference sequence). The junction had 2 bases not matched to a gene; V was cut back by 0 bases and J by 0 bases. Chemo-refractory metastatic non-small-cell lung cancer patients received focal radiation with ipilimumab CTLA-4 blockade. The TCR comes from a human donor with non-small cell lung cancer who had a partial response to radiotherapy plus ipilimumab. This chain links TRBV30 with TRBJ2-7; 10 bases align to TRBD1. The material was peripheral blood, obtained from a patient treated with radiotherapy plus ipilimumab. In DNA form, the CDR3 reads TGTGCCTGGAGTGTGGGACAGGGGTTCTCCTACGAGCAGTACTTC. Its protein is CAWSVGQGFSYEQYF.